This is a list of T cell receptor beta chains from one sample in a study of T-cell memory formation after mild COVID-19. TCRdb reanalysed the 5' RACE reads using MiXCR and keeps one entry per CDR3 protein. The sample includes around 200,000 distinct CDR3 sequences, about a fifth seen only once; the top ten take under 30%. Sequenced input: PBMCs or a T cell subset sorted from them (not recorded which). The origin of the receptors is an adult woman who had mild COVID-19 (a few samples of this study predate the infection). Cell type and time point are not known. The CDR3 runs from the conserved cysteine through the conserved F or W. The D gene is left open where the match is weak. Only part of the rows carry a size: once, few, many, or a class if the clone is expanded.

TRBD2	.	TRBJ2-7	TRBV3-1	CASSPLRLADLSYEQYF	TGTGCCAGCAGCCCCCTCCGCCTAGCGGACCTCTCCTACGAGCAGTACTTC
TRBD2	.	TRBJ2-5	TRBV6-5	CASSYSPGGPSETQYF	TGTGCCAGCAGTTACTCCCCGGGAGGGCCTTCGGAGACCCAGTACTTC
.	few	TRBJ2-7	TRBV6-5	CASSYSQGTSYEQYF	TGTGCCAGCAGTTACTCGCAGGGGACCTCCTACGAGCAGTACTTC
.	.	TRBJ2-1	TRBV15	CATNRLPRGADNEQFF	TGTGCCACCAACCGCCTCCCTCGGGGGGCTGATAATGAGCAGTTCTTC
TRBD1	.	TRBJ1-2	TRBV7-9	CASSLGDSLIYGYTF	TGTGCCAGCAGCTTAGGGGACAGCTTAATCTATGGCTACACCTTC
.	few	TRBJ1-5	TRBV2	CASSESGGGSLPQHF	TGTGCCAGCAGTGAATCTGGGGGGGGATCTTTGCCCCAGCATTTT
.	many	TRBJ2-7	TRBV7-9	CASSLVGEQYF	TGTGCCAGCAGCTTGGTTGGCGAGCAGTACTTC
TRBD2	few	TRBJ2-1	TRBV20-1	CSAKSESGRVDEQFF	TGCAGTGCAAAATCAGAGAGCGGGAGGGTCGATGAGCAGTTCTTC
.	.	TRBJ2-3	TRBV7-9	CASSLGAEQYF	TGTGCCAGCAGCTTAGGAGCGGAGCAGTATTTT
TRBD1	.	TRBJ2-7	TRBV7-2	CASLWTGWSEQYF	TGTGCCAGCCTATGGACAGGGTGGTCCGAGCAGTACTTC
.	few	TRBJ2-1	TRBV6-5	CASNGDNNNEQFF	TGTGCCAGCAACGGAGACAACAACAATGAGCAGTTCTTC
.	.	TRBJ2-7	TRBV11-1	CASSIRDDYEQYF	TGTGCCAGCAGCATCCGGGACGACTACGAGCAGTACTTC
.	few	TRBJ2-1	TRBV7-9	CASSLGQWVEQFF	TGTGCCAGCAGCTTAGGTCAATGGGTTGAGCAGTTCTTC
TRBD1	few	TRBJ2-3	TRBV7-6	CASSSWTGAPDTQYF	TGTGCCAGCAGCTCCTGGACAGGGGCTCCTGATACGCAGTATTTT
.	.	TRBJ2-7	TRBV5-1	CASSPETYYEQYF	TGCGCCAGCAGCCCTGAGACTTACTACGAGCAGTACTTC
TRBD2	.	TRBJ2-1	TRBV29-1	CSVWGSGSSYNEQFF	TGCAGCGTCTGGGGTAGCGGGAGCTCCTACAATGAGCAGTTCTTC
.	.	TRBJ2-7	TRBV4-1	CASSQGTGTYEQYF	TGCGCCAGCAGCCAAGGGACGGGCACCTACGAGCAGTACTTC
.	.	TRBJ2-1	TRBV2	CASEVFRSYNEQFF	TGTGCCAGCGAGGTCTTTCGCTCCTACAATGAGCAGTTCTTC
.	many	TRBJ1-1	TRBV20-1	CSARDYTGLGFF	TGCAGTGCTAGAGACTATACAGGGTTGGGTTTCTTT
.	.	TRBJ2-7	TRBV6-5	CASSGAESSYEQYF	TGTGCCAGCAGCGGAGCGGAGAGCTCCTACGAGCAGTACTTC
.	.	TRBJ1-1	TRBV7-9	CASSPESWIEAFF	TGTGCCAGCAGCCCAGAATCTTGGATAGAAGCTTTCTTT
.	.	TRBJ2-3	TRBV29-1	CSVDFREDTQYF	TGCAGCGTTGACTTTAGGGAAGATACGCAGTATTTT
TRBD2	few	TRBJ2-2	TRBV6-5	CASSPMGLAGTGELFF	TGTGCCAGCAGCCCAATGGGACTAGCGGGAACCGGGGAGCTGTTTTTT
.	.	TRBJ1-1	TRBV7-9	CASSLGLTPLNTEAFF	TGTGCCAGCAGCTTAGGTCTAACACCCCTGAACACTGAAGCTTTCTTT
TRBD1	.	TRBJ2-7	TRBV9	CASSVEDRVYEQYF	TGTGCCAGCAGCGTAGAAGACAGGGTCTACGAGCAGTACTTC
.	.	TRBJ2-7	TRBV5-1	CASSLASGEQYF	TGCGCCAGCAGCTTGGCCTCTGGGGAGCAGTACTTC
TRBD2	few	TRBJ2-3	TRBV9	CASSVLAGTDTQYF	TGTGCCAGCAGCGTACTAGCGGGGACAGATACGCAGTATTTT
.	many	TRBJ2-6	TRBV29-1	CSVDQGTGANVLTF	TGCAGCGTTGACCAAGGGACTGGGGCCAACGTCCTGACTTTC
.	.	TRBJ2-1	TRBV5-1	CASSRQTLYNEQFF	TGCGCCAGCAGTAGACAGACCCTCTACAATGAGCAGTTCTTC
.	.	TRBJ2-7	TRBV15	CATSLAASSAYEQYF	TGTGCCACCAGTCTTGCGGCGTCGTCCGCCTACGAGCAGTACTTC
.	few	TRBJ1-2	TRBV12-3/TRBV12-4	CASSQAGINYGYTF	TGTGCCAGCAGTCAAGCAGGGATTAACTATGGCTACACCTTC
.	few	TRBJ2-7	TRBV6-1	CASSEAREVSYEQYF	TGTGCCAGCAGTGAAGCGCGTGAAGTCTCCTACGAGCAGTACTTC
.	.	TRBJ2-7	TRBV5-6	CASSLGRSDYEQYF	TGTGCCAGCAGCTTGGGCAGGTCGGACTACGAGCAGTACTTC
TRBD1	few	TRBJ2-7	TRBV15	CATSRDDRGPYEQYF	TGTGCCACCAGCAGAGATGACAGGGGGCCCTACGAGCAGTACTTC
.	few	TRBJ2-7	TRBV24-1	CATSYQEQSYGQYF	TGTGCCACCAGTTATCAGGAACAGTCCTACGGGCAGTACTTC
TRBD1	once	TRBJ1-1	TRBV9	CASSAVGGTGPNTEAFF	TGTGCCAGCAGCGCAGTAGGGGGGACAGGTCCAAACACTGAAGCTTTCTTT
.	.	TRBJ1-1	TRBV12-3/TRBV12-4	CASSPPRVYTEAFF	TGTGCCAGCAGTCCCCCCAGGGTGTACACTGAAGCTTTCTTT
TRBD1	.	TRBJ1-6	TRBV7-9	CAEGTGGNSPLHF	TGTGCCGAGGGGACAGGGGGTAATTCACCCCTCCACTTT
.	.	TRBJ1-4	TRBV7-6	CASSQGPPGTNEKLFF	TGTGCCAGCAGCCAGGGTCCTCCGGGGACTAATGAAAAACTGTTTTTT
.	.	TRBJ2-1	TRBV29-1	CSALSPGLTVEQFF	TGCAGCGCCCTCTCGCCGGGACTCACCGTGGAGCAGTTCTTC
.	.	TRBJ2-1	TRBV7-8	CASSFVGAGPYREQFF	TGTGCCAGCAGCTTTGTCGGGGCAGGGCCGTACCGTGAGCAGTTCTTC
.	few	TRBJ1-1	TRBV30	CAWKVADTEAFF	TGTGCCTGGAAGGTTGCGGACACTGAAGCTTTCTTT
TRBD1	few	TRBJ2-5	TRBV9	CASSVAGTEGETQYF	TGTGCCAGCAGCGTAGCGGGGACAGAGGGGGAGACCCAGTACTTC
TRBD2	few	TRBJ2-3	TRBV15	CATSKEGGSTDTQYF	TGTGCCACCAGCAAGGAGGGAGGGAGCACAGATACGCAGTATTTT
.	.	TRBJ2-7	TRBV4-1	CASSQEQGYSYEQYF	TGCGCCAGCAGCCAAGAACAGGGTTACTCCTACGAGCAGTACTTC
.	.	TRBJ1-2	TRBV4-1	CASENIGTEDGYTF	TGCGCCAGCGAAAACATCGGGACGGAAGACGGCTACACCTTC
.	.	TRBJ2-7	TRBV7-8	CASSLGFGVPYEQYF	TGTGCCAGCAGCTTAGGATTCGGGGTTCCCTACGAGCAGTACTTC
.	few	TRBJ1-6	TRBV27	CASSSGGGFNSPLHF	TGTGCCAGCAGTTCCGGAGGGGGATTCAATTCACCCCTCCACTTT
.	.	TRBJ2-3	TRBV5-1	CASSLRDSLAGPDTQYF	TGCGCCAGCAGCTTGCGGGATTCCCTTGCCGGCCCAGATACGCAGTATTTT
.	.	TRBJ1-1	TRBV6-6	CASREGLITEAFF	TGTGCCAGCAGGGAGGGGCTGATCACTGAAGCTTTCTTT
TRBD2	.	TRBJ2-3	TRBV6-2/TRBV6-3	CASRIGLATDTQYF	TGTGCCAGCAGAATCGGACTAGCCACAGATACGCAGTATTTT
.	.	TRBJ2-1	TRBV7-6	CASSLGAALNEQFF	TGTGCCAGCAGCTTGGGAGCAGCCCTCAATGAGCAGTTCTTC
.	few	TRBJ1-5	TRBV9	CASSVGDGREPQHF	TGTGCCAGCAGCGTAGGGGACGGCAGGGAGCCCCAGCATTTT
.	.	TRBJ2-7	TRBV7-8	CSSSSTGIEQYF	TGTTCCAGCAGCTCCACAGGAATCGAGCAGTACTTC
.	.	TRBJ2-7	TRBV29-1	CSVEVDGRTAYEQYF	TGCAGCGTTGAAGTCGATGGACGCACCGCCTACGAGCAGTACTTC
.	.	TRBJ1-5	TRBV24-1	CATSGPGDGNSNQPQHF	TGTGCCACCAGTGGTCCTGGGGACGGAAATAGCAATCAGCCCCAGCATTTT
.	few	TRBJ2-1	TRBV7-9	CASSATGPYNEQFF	TGTGCCAGCAGCGCCACGGGGCCCTACAATGAGCAGTTCTTC
.	.	TRBJ2-3	TRBV9	CASSPNLAERTDTQYF	TGTGCCAGCAGCCCCAATTTGGCGGAGCGTACAGATACGCAGTATTTT
.	few	TRBJ2-1	TRBV11-3	CASSLDWTDNEQFF	TGTGCCAGCAGCTTAGACTGGACCGACAATGAGCAGTTCTTC